Sequencing of this T cell receptor (beta chain) was carried out in a study of technical replicates of blood from a few donors. CDR1 is MNHEY, CDR2 SVGAGI, per germline. The CDR3 is made up of 15 amino acids. Trimming at V came to 4 bases and at J to 1 base, leaving 4 bases not matched to a gene. Sequencing used immunoSEQ multiplex PCR; TCRdb keeps in-frame clones, though not all of them. Among approximately 75,000 clones listed, 97% were seen once. The sample consisted of T cells isolated from PBMCs. This clonotype originated in a human donor in good health. The genes are TRBV6-5 and TRBJ1-5, with 7 bases aligning to TRBD1. CDR3 loop: CASSFQQGSNQPQHF. CDR3 nucleotide sequence: TGTGCCAGCAGTTTCCAACAGGGGAGCAATCAGCCCCAGCATTTT.